The 13 T cell receptor beta chains given below trace back to one sample, sequenced in a study of blood T cell repertoires in COVID-19. The table came from immunoSEQ multiplex PCR; TCRdb's copy has only in-frame clones and leaves some out. The repertoire holds about 150,000 clones, roughly 87% seen once, with 4% to 5% in the top ten. Material for sequencing was peripheral blood. The receptors originated from a woman aged 60-70 years with active or convalescent COVID-19.

This chain links TRBV25-1 with TRBJ2-7; D unresolved. V shed 4 bases and J shed 7 bases, with 14 bases lying between them. The CDR3 consists of 13 residues. The germline V gene has CDR1 MGHDK and CDR2 SYGVNS. CDR3 bases: TGTGCCAGCAGTGTAACAGACCTCAATGAGCAGTACTTC. Its protein product is CASSVTDLNEQYF.

The chain employs TRBV5-4 and TRBJ1-4; a weak D match, TRBD1 (6 bases). Trimming pared 5 bases from V and 6 bases from J, leaving 11 bases between. This CDR3 is 13 amino acids long. Per germline, CDR1 SGHNT and CDR2 YYREEE (reference sequence). CDR3 sequence: CASSLAGDEKLFF. The CDR3, as DNA: TGTGCCAGCAGTCTGGCAGGGGATGAAAAACTGTTTTTT. Full variable domain (rest looked up from reference TRBV5-4 and TRBJ1-4): ETGVTQSPTHLIKTRGQQVTLRCSSQSGHNTVSWYQQALGQGPQFIFQYYREEENGRGNFPPRFSGLQFPNYSSELNVNALELDDSALYLCASSLAGDEKLFFGSGTQLSVL.

V is TRBV2 and J is TRBJ2-2, with 7 bases lining up with TRBD2. With V trimmed by 5 bases and J by 3 bases, 9 bases remained unmatched. Germline CDR1 SNHLY, CDR2 FYNNEI. The CDR3 runs to 16 residues. CDR3 residues: CASSIMGGVDTGELFF. The CDR3, as DNA: TGTGCCAGCAGTATCATGGGAGGGGTGGACACCGGGGAGCTGTTTTTT.

The chain couples TRBV10-3 to TRBJ1-2; D gene uncertain. Deletions cut 0 bases from V and 11 bases from J, with 7 bases between. Germline assignment: CDR1 ENHRY and CDR2 SYGVKD. This CDR3 is built from 11 residues. The CDR3 here is CAISESTGYTF. CDR3 nucleotide sequence: TGTGCCATCAGTGAGTCGACGGGGTACACCTTC.

The genes are TRBV5-1 and TRBJ2-1; TRBD2 aligns across 8 bases. CDR1 is SGHRS, CDR2 YFSETQ, per germline. This CDR3 comprises 16 residues. With V trimmed by 1 base and J by 2 bases, 5 bases remained unmatched. This CDR3 reads CASSLSGGGTYNEQFF. The CDR3, as DNA: TGCGCCAGCAGCTTGTCTGGCGGGGGGACCTACAATGAGCAGTTCTTC.

This rearrangement joins TRBV7-2 to TRBJ2-7; TRBD2 aligns across 13 bases. The CDR3 has 15 amino acids. From germline, CDR1 is SGHTA and CDR2 FQGNSA. V lost 5 bases and J lost 2; bases outside the gene matches: 3. The CDR3 DNA follows: TGTGCCAGCAGCACTAGCGGGGGGGCCGCCTACGAGCAGTACTTC. Protein sequence: CASSTSGGAAYEQYF.

V is TRBV6-2 or TRBV6-3 and J is TRBJ1-2; D not resolved. Germline V gene lookup returns CDR1 MNHEY and CDR2 SVGEGT. V gave up 5 bases and J gave up 4 bases, with 17 bases separating them. This CDR3 is built from 15 residues. CDR3 DNA sequence: TGTGCCAGCAGTGCGGGAGGGCGATCCACCTATGGCTACACCTTC. Protein: CASSAGGRSTYGYTF.

CDR3 in amino acids: CSPLYQETQYF. CDR3 DNA: TGCAGTCCCCTCTACCAAGAGACCCAGTACTTC. This chain uses TRBV20-1 with TRBJ2-5; D remains ambiguous. Trimming cost V 8 bases and J 0 bases, with 7 bases left between them. Germline V gene data show CDR1 as DFQATT and CDR2 as SNEGSKA (reference sequence). There are 11 residues in the CDR3.

This clone showed up just once. The rearrangement joins TRBV27 to TRBJ2-3; D is perhaps TRBD1 (6 bases). CDR1 MNHEY and CDR2 SMNVEV come from the germline V gene (reference sequence). Trimming removed 2 bases from V and 3 bases from J, with 12 bases in between. There are 15 residues in the CDR3. The DNA for the CDR3 is TGTGCCAGCAGTTTACGTTACAGGGCGACAGATACGCAGTATTTT. Amino acids: CASSLRYRATDTQYF.

The genes are TRBV19 and TRBJ2-1, with 10 bases lining up with TRBD1. In germline, CDR1 is LNHDA, CDR2 SQIVND (reference sequence). V was clipped by 4 bases and J by 7 bases; unmatched bases: 7. The CDR3 sequence is 15 residues long. Written as DNA, the CDR3 is TGTGCCAGTAGTACTTTCGGGGACAGGGGAAATGAGCAGTTCTTC. Protein sequence: CASSTFGDRGNEQFF.

The chain has TRBV7-2 and TRBJ1-1; 7 bases match TRBD1. V was clipped by 1 base and J by 3 bases; unmatched bases: 5. Germline CDR1 SGHTA, CDR2 FQGNSA. This CDR3 spans 15 amino acids. CDR3 protein: CASSLERGRDTEAFF. CDR3 nucleotide sequence: TGTGCCAGCAGCTTAGAGAGGGGGCGCGACACTGAAGCTTTCTTT.

V gene TRBV6-6 combines with J gene TRBJ1-1; TRBD1 might be the D (6 bases). The V gene's germline CDR1 is MNHNY and CDR2 SVGAGI (reference sequence). Deletions cut 2 bases from V and 7 bases from J, with 17 bases between. This CDR3 is built from 15 residues. CDR3 nucleotides: TGTGCCAGCAGTTACGGGACATTTAAACTCTTTGAAGCTTTCTTT. Its translation is CASSYGTFKLFEAFF.

V gene TRBV11-3 combines with J gene TRBJ2-7; possibly TRBD1 for D (5 bases). Trimming removed 2 bases from V and 2 bases from J, with 19 bases in between. Looked up from germline, CDR1 is SGHNT and CDR2 is YENEEA. The CDR3 is made up of 17 amino acids. The CDR3 sequence: CASSLMVWGRATYEQYF. The CDR3, as DNA: TGTGCCAGCAGCTTAATGGTGTGGGGCAGAGCAACCTACGAGCAGTACTTC.